This TCR beta chain emerged from a study of OX40 agonist ivuxolimab in advanced cancers. Study results and caveats: Low normalized clonal expansion also occurred in some nonresponding patients. Low clonal expansion, among the lowest seen, marked partial responders at 0.1-3.0 mg/kg. Doses of 0.1 to 3.0 mg/kg were accompanied by clonal expansion of CD4+ and CD8+ blood T cells by week 6.

Profiled with immunoSEQ multiplex PCR; TCRdb holds only in-frame clones, not every one. This table has around 85,000 clones, 75% to 95% appearing once. Trimming cost V 5 bases and J 2 bases; bases outside gene matches: 9. The CDR3 extends over 18 amino acids. Germline assignment: CDR1 LGHNA and CDR2 YSLEER. Comment on this clone: The target antigen is unknown.

The TCR was taken from an adult with an advanced solid tumor such as melanoma, head and neck, liver or kidney cancer. The chain uses TRBV4-3 and TRBJ1-6; 10 nucleotides agree with TRBD1. The input for sequencing was CD4+ or CD8+ T cells sorted from blood, taken in a trial of the OX40 agonist ivuxolimab. CDR3 protein: CASSYGTGDVAYNSPLHF. For the CDR3, the DNA is TGCGCCAGCAGCTACGGGACAGGGGATGTCGCCTATAATTCACCCCTCCACTTT.